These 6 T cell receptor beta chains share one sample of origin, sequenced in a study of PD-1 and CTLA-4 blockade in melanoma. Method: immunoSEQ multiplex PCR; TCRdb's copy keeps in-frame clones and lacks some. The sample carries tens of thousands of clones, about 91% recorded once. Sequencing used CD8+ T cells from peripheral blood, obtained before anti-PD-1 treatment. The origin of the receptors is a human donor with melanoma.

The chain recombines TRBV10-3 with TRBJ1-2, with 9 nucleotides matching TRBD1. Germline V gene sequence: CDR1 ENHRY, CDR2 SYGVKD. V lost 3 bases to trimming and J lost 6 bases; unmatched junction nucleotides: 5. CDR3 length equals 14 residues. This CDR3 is CAISEGGQGHGYTF. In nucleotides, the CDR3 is TGTGCCATCAGTGAAGGGGGACAGGGCCATGGCTACACCTTC.

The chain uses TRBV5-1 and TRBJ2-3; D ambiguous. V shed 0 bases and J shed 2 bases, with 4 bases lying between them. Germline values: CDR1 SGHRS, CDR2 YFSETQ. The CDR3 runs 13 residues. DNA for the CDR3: TGCGCCAGCAGCTTGGAATTCACAGATACGCAGTATTTT. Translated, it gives CASSLEFTDTQYF.

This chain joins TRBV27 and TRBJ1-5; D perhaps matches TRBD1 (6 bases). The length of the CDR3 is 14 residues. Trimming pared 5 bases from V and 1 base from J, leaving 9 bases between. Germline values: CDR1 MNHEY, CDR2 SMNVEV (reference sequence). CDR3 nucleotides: TGTGCCAGCAGTAGAGGACAGAGCAATCAGCCCCAGCATTTT. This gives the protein CASSRGQSNQPQHF.

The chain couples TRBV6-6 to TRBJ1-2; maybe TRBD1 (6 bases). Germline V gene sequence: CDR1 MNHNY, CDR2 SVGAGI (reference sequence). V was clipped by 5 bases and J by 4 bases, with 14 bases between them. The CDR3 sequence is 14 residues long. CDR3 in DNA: TGTGCCAGCAGTCACAGGGTAGACGGCTATGGCTACACCTTC. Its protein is CASSHRVDGYGYTF.

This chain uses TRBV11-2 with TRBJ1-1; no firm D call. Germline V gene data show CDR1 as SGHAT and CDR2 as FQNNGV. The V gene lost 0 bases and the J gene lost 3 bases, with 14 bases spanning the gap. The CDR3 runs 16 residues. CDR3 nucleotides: TGTGCCAGCAGCTTAGATCGCGTGGGAGGGTACACTGAAGCTTTCTTT. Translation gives CASSLDRVGGYTEAFF.

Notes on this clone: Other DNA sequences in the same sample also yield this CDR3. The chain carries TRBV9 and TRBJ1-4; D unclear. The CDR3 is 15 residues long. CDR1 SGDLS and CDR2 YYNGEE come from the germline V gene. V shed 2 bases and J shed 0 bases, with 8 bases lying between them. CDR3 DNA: TGTGCCAGCAGCGTGGAGGGAGCAACTAATGAAAAACTGTTTTTT. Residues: CASSVEGATNEKLFF.